This T cell receptor (beta chain) was sequenced in a study of control samples from healthy donors and cancer patients. The CDR3 extends over 18 amino acids. In germline, CDR1 is LGHDT, CDR2 YNNKEL (reference sequence). V was pared by 0 bases and J by 4 bases, with 11 bases of the junction left unmatched. Method: immunoSEQ multiplex PCR; TCRdb's copy keeps in-frame clones and lacks some. The sample gives tens of thousands of clones, about nine tenths of which show up once; approximately 14% is in the top ten. The genes are TRBV3-1 (or the pseudogene TRBV3-2) and TRBJ1-1; 10 nucleotides line up with TRBD1. The specimen was blood. The clonotype comes from a woman between 70 and 85 years old in good health. The CDR3 loop reads CASSQDRSTGGRGTEAFF. CDR3 coding DNA: TGTGCCAGCAGCCAAGATCGGTCGACAGGGGGCCGGGGCACTGAAGCTTTCTTT.